This TCR beta chain came from a study of read filtering for tumor transcriptome and immune sequencing. Study summary: Revised staging placed about 8 patients in R-ISS I, 15 to 20 in II, 6 or 7 in III.

Bone marrow was sampled from every patient at the time of active disease. Losses at the gene ends were 0 bases for V and 4 bases for J; bases not matched to a gene: 20. CDR1 LGHDT and CDR2 YNNKEL come from the germline V gene (reference sequence). CDR3 length equals 23 residues. This library used roughly 430 ng RNA and molecular barcoded adaptors spanning alpha/delta and beta/gamma chains. Each CDR3 protein is one row after TCRdb ran MiXCR on the reads. This sample has 100,000 to 150,000 distinct CDR3 sequences, with about 13% found just once. The TCR comes from a donor at least 40 years old with multiple myeloma. The V and J genes are TRBV3-1 and TRBJ2-2; 13 positions match TRBD2. The sample was a population of CD138-negative cells sorted from bone marrow. The CDR3 DNA is TGTGCCAGCAGCCAAGATGAACTTCGACTAGCGGGAGGCCCCTCAGAACGCACCGGGGAGCTGTTTTTT. It encodes CASSQDELRLAGGPSERTGELFF.